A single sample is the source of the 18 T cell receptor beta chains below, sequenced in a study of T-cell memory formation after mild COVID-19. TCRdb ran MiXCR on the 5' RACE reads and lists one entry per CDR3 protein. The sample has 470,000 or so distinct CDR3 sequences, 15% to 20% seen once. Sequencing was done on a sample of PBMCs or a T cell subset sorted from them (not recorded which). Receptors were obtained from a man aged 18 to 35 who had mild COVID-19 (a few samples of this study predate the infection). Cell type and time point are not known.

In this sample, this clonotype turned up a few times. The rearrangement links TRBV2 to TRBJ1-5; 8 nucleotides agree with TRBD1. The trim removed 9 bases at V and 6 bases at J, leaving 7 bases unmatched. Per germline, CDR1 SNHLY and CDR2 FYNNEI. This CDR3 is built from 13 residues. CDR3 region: CASKPTGGQPQHF. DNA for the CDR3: TGTGCCAGTAAACCAACAGGGGGTCAGCCCCAGCATTTT. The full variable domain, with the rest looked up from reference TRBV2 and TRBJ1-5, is EPEVTQTPSHQVTQMGQEVILRCVPISNHLYFYWYRQILGQKVEFLVSFYNNEISEKSEIFDDQFSVERPDGSNFTLKIRSTKLEDSAMYFCASKPTGGQPQHFGDGTRLSIL.

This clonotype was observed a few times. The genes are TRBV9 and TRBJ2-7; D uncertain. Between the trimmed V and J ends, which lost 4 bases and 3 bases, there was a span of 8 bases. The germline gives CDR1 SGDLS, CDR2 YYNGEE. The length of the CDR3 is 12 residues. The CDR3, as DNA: TGTGCCAGCAGCACACACCACTACGAGCAGTACTTC. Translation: CASSTHHYEQYF. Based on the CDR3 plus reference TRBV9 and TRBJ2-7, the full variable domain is DSGVTQTPKHLITATGQRVTLRCSPRSGDLSVYWYQQSLDQGLQFLIQYYNGEERAKGNILERFSAQQFPDLHSELNLSSLELGDSALYFCASSTHHYEQYFGPGTRLTVT.

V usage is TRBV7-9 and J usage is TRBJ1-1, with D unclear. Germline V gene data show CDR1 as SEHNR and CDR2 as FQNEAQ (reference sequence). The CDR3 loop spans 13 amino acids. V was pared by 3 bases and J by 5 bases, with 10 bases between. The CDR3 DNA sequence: TGTGCCAGCAGCTTGGATACACAAACTGAAGCTTTCTTT. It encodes CASSLDTQTEAFF.

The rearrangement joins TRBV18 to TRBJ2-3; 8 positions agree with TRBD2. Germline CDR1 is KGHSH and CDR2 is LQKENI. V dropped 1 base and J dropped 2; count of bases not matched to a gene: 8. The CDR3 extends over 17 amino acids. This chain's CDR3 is CASSPRAGGALTDTQYF. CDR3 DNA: TGTGCCAGCTCACCACGGGCGGGGGGCGCCCTCACAGATACGCAGTATTTT.

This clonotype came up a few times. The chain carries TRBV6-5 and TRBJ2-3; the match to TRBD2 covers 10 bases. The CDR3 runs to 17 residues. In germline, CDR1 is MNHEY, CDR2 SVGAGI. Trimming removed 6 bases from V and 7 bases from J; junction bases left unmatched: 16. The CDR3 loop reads CASSVLAGTFPPHTQYF. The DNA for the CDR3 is TGTGCCAGCAGCGTACTAGCGGGGACCTTCCCCCCGCATACGCAGTATTTT.

Here the CDR3 reads CSAQGGKPLNNEQFF. The CDR3 nucleotides are TGCAGCGCCCAAGGGGGGAAGCCTTTGAACAATGAGCAGTTCTTC. The chain couples TRBV29-1 to TRBJ2-1; TRBD1 or TRBD2 may be the D gene (6 bases each). V lost 7 bases to trimming and J lost 5 bases, with 21 bases between them. Germline CDR1 SQVTM, CDR2 ANQGSEA. CDR3 length equals 15 residues.

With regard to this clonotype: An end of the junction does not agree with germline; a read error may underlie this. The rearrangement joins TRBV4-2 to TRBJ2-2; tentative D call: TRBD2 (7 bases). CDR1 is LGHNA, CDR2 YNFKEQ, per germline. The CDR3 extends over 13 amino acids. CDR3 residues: CASSLSDSGEPFF. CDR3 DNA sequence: TGTGCCAGCAGCCTCTCGGACAGCGGGGAGCCGTTTTTT.

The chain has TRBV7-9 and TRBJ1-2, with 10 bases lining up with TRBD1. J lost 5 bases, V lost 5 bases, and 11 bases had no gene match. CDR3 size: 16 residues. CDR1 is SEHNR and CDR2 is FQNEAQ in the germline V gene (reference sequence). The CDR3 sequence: CASSLGTGVNPYGYTF. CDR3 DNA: TGTGCCAGCAGCCTAGGGACAGGGGTTAATCCTTATGGCTACACCTTC.

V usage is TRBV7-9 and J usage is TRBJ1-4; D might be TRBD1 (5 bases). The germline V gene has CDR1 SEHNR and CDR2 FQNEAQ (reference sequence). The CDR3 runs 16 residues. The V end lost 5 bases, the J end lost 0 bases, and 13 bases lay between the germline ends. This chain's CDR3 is CASSRGKGATNEKLFF. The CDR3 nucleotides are TGTGCCAGCAGCCGCGGTAAAGGGGCAACTAATGAAAAACTGTTTTTT.

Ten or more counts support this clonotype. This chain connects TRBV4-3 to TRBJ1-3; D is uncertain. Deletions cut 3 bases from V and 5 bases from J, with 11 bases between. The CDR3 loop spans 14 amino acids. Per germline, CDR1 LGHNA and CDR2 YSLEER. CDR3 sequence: CASSHPPPRNTIYF. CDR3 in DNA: TGCGCCAGCAGCCACCCCCCGCCCCGAAACACCATATATTTT.

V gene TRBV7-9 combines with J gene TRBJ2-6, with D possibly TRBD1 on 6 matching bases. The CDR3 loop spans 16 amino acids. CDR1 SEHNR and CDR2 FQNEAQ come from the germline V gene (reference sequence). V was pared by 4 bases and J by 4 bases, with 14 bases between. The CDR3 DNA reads TGTGCCAGCAGCTCCCCTAGGGGGTACGGGGCCAACGTCCTGACTTTC. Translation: CASSSPRGYGANVLTF.

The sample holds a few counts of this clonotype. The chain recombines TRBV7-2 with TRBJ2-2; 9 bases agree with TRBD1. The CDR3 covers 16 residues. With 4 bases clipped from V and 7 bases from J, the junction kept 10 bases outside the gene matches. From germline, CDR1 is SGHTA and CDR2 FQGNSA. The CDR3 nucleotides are TGTGCCAGCAGCTCAGCGACAGGGGGTGTTGTCGGGGAGCTGTTTTTT. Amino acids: CASSSATGGVVGELFF.

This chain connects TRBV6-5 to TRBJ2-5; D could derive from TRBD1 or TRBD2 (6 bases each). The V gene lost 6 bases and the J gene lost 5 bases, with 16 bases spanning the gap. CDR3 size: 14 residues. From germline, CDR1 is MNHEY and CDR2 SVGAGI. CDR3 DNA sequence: TGTGCCAGCAGCCGCTTAGGGGGGCGGGAGACCCAGTACTTC. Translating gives CASSRLGGRETQYF.

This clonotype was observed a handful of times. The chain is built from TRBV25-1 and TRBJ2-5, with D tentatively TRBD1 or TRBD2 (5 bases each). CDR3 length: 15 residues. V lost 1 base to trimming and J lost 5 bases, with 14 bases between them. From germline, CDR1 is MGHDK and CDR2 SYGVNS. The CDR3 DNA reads TGTGCCAGCAGTGAATTAGGGACCCTCGGGGAGACCCAGTACTTC. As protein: CASSELGTLGETQYF.

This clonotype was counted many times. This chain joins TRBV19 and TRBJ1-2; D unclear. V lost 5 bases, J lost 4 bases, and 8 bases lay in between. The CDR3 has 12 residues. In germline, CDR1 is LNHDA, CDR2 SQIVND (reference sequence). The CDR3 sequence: CASSPEAYGYTF. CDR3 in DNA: TGTGCCAGTAGTCCAGAGGCCTATGGCTACACCTTC.

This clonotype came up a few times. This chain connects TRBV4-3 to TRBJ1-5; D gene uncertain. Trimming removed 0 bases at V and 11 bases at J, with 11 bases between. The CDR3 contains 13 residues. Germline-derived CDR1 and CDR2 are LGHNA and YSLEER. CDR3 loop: CASSQDRGTAQHF. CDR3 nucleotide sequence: TGCGCCAGCAGCCAAGATCGGGGTACAGCCCAGCATTTT.

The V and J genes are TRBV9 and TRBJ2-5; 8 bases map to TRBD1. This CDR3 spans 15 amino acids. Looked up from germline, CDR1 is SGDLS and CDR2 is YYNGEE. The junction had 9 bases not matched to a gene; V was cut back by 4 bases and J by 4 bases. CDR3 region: CASSTPQGAGETQYF. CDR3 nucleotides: TGTGCCAGCAGCACTCCCCAGGGGGCTGGAGAGACCCAGTACTTC.

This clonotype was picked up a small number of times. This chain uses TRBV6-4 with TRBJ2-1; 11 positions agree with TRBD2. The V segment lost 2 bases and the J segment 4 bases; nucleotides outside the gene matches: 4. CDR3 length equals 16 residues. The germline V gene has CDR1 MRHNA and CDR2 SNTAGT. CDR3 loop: CASSDPPSGGYNEQFF. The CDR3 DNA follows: TGTGCCAGCAGTGACCCCCCTAGCGGGGGGTACAATGAGCAGTTCTTC.